The present T cell receptor (beta chain) was sequenced within a study of blood T cells in healthy people across ages. A second PCR, run for roughly 7 to 11 cycles, used a sample-barcoded 5' primer plus a J-beta primer mix. MiXCR was run by TCRdb on the 5' RACE reads, yielding one entry per CDR3 protein. The sample has 600,000 or so distinct CDR3 sequences; 40% to 50% are singletons. Samples each had at least 5.5 micrograms of total RNA extracted. The germline V gene has CDR1 DFQATT and CDR2 SNEGSKA (reference sequence). The CDR3 runs 12 residues. Losses at the gene ends were 7 bases for V and 7 bases for J; bases not matched to a gene: 8.

The sequenced sample consisted of blood. The sequence was obtained from a man aged 80 or over in good health. The chain recombines TRBV20-1 with TRBJ2-7; TRBD2 aligns across 9 bases. DNA for the CDR3: TGCAGTGAACAAGCGGGAGGTGGTGAGCAGTACTTC. Protein product: CSEQAGGGEQYF.